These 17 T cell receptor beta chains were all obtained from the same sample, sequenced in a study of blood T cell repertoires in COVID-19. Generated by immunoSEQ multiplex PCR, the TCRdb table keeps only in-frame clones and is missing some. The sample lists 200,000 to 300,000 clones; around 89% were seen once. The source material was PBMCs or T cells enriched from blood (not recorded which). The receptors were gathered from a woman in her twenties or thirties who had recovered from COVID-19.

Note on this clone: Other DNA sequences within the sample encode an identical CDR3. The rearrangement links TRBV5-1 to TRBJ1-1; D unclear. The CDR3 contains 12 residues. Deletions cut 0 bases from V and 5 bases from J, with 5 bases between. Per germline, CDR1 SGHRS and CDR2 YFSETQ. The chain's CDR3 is CASSLGATEAFF. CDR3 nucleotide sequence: TGCGCCAGCAGCTTGGGGGCAACTGAAGCTTTCTTT.

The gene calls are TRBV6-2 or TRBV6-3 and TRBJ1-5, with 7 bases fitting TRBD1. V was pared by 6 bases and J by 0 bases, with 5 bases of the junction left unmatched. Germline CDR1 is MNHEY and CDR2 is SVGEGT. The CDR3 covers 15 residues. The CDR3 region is CASSWDSYSNQPQHF. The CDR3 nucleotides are TGTGCCAGCAGCTGGGACAGCTATAGCAATCAGCCCCAGCATTTT.

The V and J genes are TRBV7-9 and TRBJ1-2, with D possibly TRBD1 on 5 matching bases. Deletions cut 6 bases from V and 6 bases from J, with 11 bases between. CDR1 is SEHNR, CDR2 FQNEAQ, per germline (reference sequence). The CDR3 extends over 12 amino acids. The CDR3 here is CASRPPGDGYTF. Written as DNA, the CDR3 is TGTGCCAGCAGGCCCCCGGGGGATGGCTACACCTTC.

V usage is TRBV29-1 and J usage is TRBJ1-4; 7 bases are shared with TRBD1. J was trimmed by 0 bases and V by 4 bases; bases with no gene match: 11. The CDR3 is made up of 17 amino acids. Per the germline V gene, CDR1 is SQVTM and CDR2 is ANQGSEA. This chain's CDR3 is CSVGGMTGFSTNEKLFF. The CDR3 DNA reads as TGCAGCGTTGGGGGGATGACAGGGTTTTCAACTAATGAAAAACTGTTTTTT.

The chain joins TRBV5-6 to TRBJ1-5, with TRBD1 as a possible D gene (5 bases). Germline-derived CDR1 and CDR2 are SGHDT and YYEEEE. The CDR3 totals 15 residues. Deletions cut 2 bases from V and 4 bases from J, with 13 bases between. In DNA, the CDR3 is TGTGCCAGCAGCTTTTTGAGACAGCCTAATCAGCCCCAGCATTTT. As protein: CASSFLRQPNQPQHF.

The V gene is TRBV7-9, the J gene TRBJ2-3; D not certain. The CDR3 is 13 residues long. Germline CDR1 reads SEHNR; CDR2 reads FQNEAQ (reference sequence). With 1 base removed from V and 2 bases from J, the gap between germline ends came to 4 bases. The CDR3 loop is CASSLDHTDTQYF. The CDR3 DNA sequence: TGTGCCAGCAGCTTAGATCACACAGATACGCAGTATTTT.

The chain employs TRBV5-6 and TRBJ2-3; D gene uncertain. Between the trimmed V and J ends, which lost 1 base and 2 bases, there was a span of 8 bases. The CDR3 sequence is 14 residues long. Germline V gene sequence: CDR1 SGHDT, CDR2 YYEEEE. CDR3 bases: TGTGCCAGCAGCTTGCTCCTACTCACAGATACGCAGTATTTT. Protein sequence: CASSLLLLTDTQYF.

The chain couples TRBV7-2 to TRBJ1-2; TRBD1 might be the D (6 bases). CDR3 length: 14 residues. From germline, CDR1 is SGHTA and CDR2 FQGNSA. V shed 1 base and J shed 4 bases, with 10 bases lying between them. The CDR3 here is CASSLERGIYGYTF. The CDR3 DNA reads TGTGCCAGCAGCTTAGAAAGGGGGATCTATGGCTACACCTTC.

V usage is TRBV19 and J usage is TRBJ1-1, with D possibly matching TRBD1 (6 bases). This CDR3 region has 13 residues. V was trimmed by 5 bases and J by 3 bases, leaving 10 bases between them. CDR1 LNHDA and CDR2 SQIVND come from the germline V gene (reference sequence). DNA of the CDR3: TGTGCCAGTAGTCCCCCAGGGGACACTGAAGCTTTCTTT. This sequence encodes CASSPPGDTEAFF.

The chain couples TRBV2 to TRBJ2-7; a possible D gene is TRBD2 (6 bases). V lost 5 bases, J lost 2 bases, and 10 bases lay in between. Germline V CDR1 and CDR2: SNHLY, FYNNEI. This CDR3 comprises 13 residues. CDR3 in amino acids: CASSWEVAYEQYF. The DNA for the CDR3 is TGTGCCAGCAGTTGGGAGGTGGCCTACGAGCAGTACTTC.

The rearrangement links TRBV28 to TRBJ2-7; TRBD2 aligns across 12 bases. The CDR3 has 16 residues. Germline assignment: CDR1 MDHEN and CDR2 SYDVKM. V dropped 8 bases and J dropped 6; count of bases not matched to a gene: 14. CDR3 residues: CASLAGGLSVPPEQYF. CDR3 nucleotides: TGTGCCAGCCTAGCGGGAGGGCTGTCAGTCCCCCCCGAGCAGTACTTC.

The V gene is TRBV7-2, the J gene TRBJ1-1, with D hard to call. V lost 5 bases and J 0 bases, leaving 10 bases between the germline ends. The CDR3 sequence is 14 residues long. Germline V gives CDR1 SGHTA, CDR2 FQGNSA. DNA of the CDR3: TGTGCCAGCAGCAAGACACAGATGAACACTGAAGCTTTCTTT. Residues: CASSKTQMNTEAFF.

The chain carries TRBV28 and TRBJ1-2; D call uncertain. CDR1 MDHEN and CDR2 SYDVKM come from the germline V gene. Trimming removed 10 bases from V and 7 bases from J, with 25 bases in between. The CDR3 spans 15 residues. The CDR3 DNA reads TGTGCCACCACGCCGGCCACCCTCGAGTCGGGTGGCTACACCTTC. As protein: CATTPATLESGGYTF.

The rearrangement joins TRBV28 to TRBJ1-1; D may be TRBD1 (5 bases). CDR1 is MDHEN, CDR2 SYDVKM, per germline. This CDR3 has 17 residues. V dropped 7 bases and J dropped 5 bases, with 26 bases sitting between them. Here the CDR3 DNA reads TGTGCCAGCACCCCATCGACGTCGGGGGGTAGGTTTACTGAAGCTTTCTTT. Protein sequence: CASTPSTSGGRFTEAFF.

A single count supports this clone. CDR3 region: CASSPQQGAVEAFF. The CDR3 DNA follows: TGTGCCAGCAGTCCCCAACAGGGGGCTGTTGAAGCTTTCTTT. V gene TRBV7-2 combines with J gene TRBJ1-1; 9 bases are a match to TRBD1. The V and J ends lost 6 bases and 7 bases, in that order; junction bases with no gene match: 9. Germline CDR1 is SGHTA and CDR2 is FQGNSA. This CDR3 has 14 amino acids.

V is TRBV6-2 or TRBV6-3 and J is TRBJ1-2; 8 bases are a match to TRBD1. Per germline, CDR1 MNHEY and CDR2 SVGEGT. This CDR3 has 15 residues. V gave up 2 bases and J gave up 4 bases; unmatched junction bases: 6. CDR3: CASSYQGAAGYGYTF. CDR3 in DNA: TGTGCCAGCAGTTACCAGGGGGCGGCCGGCTATGGCTACACCTTC.

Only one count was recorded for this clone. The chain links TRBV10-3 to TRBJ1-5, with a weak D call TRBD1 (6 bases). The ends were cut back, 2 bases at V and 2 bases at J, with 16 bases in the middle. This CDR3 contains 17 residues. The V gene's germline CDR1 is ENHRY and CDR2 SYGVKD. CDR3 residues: CAISERGAGVGNQPQHF. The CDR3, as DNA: TGTGCCATCAGTGAGCGTGGGGCAGGGGTAGGCAATCAGCCCCAGCATTTT.